This TCR beta chain was sequenced during a study of identifying expanded T cells in peripheral blood. Germline V gene sequence: CDR1 SNHLY, CDR2 FYNNEI. The CDR3 runs 13 residues. V gave up 4 bases and J gave up 8 bases; unmatched junction bases: 6. The method was immunoSEQ multiplex PCR; TCRdb's version includes in-frame clones alone and lacks a portion of them. Here the sample spans approximately 85,000 clones, about 88% being singletons. Sequencing was done on a sample of blood. The source of this sequence is a person aged 18-70 years in good health. The chain employs TRBV2 and TRBJ2-3; 7 nucleotides align to TRBD1. The CDR3, as DNA: TGTGCCAGCAGTGGGGACAGTCCAAGTACGCAGTATTTT. It translates to CASSGDSPSTQYF.